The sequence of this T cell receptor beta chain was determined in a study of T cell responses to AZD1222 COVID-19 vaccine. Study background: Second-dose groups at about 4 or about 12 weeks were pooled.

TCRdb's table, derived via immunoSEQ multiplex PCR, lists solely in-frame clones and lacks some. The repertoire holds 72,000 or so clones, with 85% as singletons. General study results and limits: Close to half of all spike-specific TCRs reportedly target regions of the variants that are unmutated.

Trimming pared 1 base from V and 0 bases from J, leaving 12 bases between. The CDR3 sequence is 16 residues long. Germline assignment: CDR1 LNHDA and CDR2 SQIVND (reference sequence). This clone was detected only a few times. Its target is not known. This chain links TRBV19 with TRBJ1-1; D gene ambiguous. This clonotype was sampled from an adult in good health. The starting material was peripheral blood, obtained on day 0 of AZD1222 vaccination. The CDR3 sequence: CASSIVSVGMNTEAFF. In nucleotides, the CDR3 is TGTGCCAGTAGTATAGTGTCGGTTGGGATGAACACTGAAGCTTTCTTT.